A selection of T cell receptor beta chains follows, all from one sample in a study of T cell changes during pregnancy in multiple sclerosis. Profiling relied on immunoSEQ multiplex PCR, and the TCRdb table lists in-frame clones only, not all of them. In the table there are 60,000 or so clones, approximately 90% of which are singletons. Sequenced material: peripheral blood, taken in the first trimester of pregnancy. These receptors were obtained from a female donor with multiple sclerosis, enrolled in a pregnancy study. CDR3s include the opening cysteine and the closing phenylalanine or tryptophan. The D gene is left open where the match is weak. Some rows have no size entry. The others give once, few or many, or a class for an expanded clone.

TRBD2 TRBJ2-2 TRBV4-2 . CASRLPLAGGNTGELFF TGTGCCAGCAGACTCCCGCTAGCGGGGGGGAACACCGGGGAGCTGTTTTTT
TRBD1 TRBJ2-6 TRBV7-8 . CASSLARTGAFSGANVLTF TGTGCCAGCAGCTTAGCCCGGACAGGGGCATTCTCTGGGGCCAACGTCCTGACTTTC
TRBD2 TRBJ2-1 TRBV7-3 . CASSFSGGALDEQFF TGTGCCAGCAGCTTTAGCGGGGGGGCTCTCGATGAGCAGTTCTTC
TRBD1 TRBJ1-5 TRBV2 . CASSSTFWTGPNQPQHF TGTGCCAGCAGTAGCACTTTCTGGACAGGGCCTAATCAGCCCCAGCATTTT
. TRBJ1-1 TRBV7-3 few CASSSLNAGDTEAFF TGTGCCAGCAGCTCACTAAACGCAGGGGACACTGAAGCTTTCTTT
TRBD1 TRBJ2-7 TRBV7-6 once CASSSSPQGAYEQYF TGTGCCAGCAGCTCTTCCCCCCAGGGGGCCTACGAGCAGTACTTC
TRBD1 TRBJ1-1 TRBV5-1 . CASSSGQGDTEAFF TGCGCCAGCAGCTCTGGACAGGGTGACACTGAAGCTTTCTTT
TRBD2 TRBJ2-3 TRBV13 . CASSSGLAGDTDTQYF TGTGCCAGCAGCTCCGGACTAGCGGGGGACACAGATACGCAGTATTTT
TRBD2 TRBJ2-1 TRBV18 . CASSPPRAGVISDEQFF TGTGCCAGCTCACCACCGCGAGCGGGAGTAATTTCCGATGAGCAGTTCTTC
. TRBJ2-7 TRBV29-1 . CSVCVGQPGTYEQYF TGCAGCGTGTGTGTAGGACAGCCTGGAACCTACGAGCAGTACTTC
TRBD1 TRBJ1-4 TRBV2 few CASNTDRGEKLFF TGTGCCAGCAACACAGACAGGGGTGAAAAACTGTTTTTT
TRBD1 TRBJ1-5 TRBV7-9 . CASSSGQGPNQPQHF TGTGCCAGCAGCTCAGGACAGGGCCCTAATCAGCCCCAGCATTTT
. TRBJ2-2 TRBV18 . CASSEPGSMTNTGELFF TGTGCCAGCTCTGAACCAGGGTCAATGACGAACACCGGGGAGCTGTTTTTT
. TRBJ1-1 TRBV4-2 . CASSQASQGSEAFF TGTGCCAGCAGCCAAGCGAGTCAGGGATCTGAAGCTTTCTTT
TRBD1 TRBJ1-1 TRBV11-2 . CASSRQGNTEAFF TGTGCCAGCAGCAGACAGGGGAACACTGAAGCTTTCTTT
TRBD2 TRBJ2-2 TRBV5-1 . CASSLPGGVTGELFF TGCGCCAGCAGCCTGCCGGGGGGGGTAACCGGGGAGCTGTTTTTT
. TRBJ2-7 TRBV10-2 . CASSESRSSYEQYF TGCGCCAGCAGTGAGTCCCGGTCTTCCTACGAGCAGTACTTC
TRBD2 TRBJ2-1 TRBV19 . CASRKTSGSYNEQFF TGTGCCAGTAGGAAGACTAGCGGCTCCTACAATGAGCAGTTCTTC
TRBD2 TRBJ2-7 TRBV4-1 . CASSQGGGSSYEQYF TGCGCCAGCAGCCAAGGAGGCGGGAGCTCCTACGAGCAGTACTTC
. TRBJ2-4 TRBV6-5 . CASSYSTGTRKNIQYF TGTGCCAGCAGTTACTCGACGGGAACGAGGAAAAACATTCAGTACTTC
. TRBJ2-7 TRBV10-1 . CASSDGATFEQYF TGCGCCAGCAGTGATGGAGCTACTTTCGAGCAGTACTTC
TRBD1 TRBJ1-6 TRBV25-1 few CASSERDSGPLHF TGTGCCAGCAGTGAAAGGGACAGCGGACCCCTCCACTTT
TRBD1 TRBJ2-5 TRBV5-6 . CASSLAGTEETQYF TGTGCCAGCAGCTTGGCCGGGACAGAAGAGACCCAGTACTTC